Each of the 14 T cell receptor beta chains below was sequenced from the same sample in a study of T cells after yellow fever vaccination. Each CDR3 protein gets one entry after TCRdb re-called the 5' RACE reads with MiXCR. The sample lists approximately 550,000 distinct CDR3 sequences, roughly 12% seen once, with over 12% in the top ten. The sample here was PBMCs, taken on the day of the yellow fever booster vaccination. These TCRs come from a man aged 25-40 years who received the YFV17D yellow fever vaccine.

The chain combines TRBV6-2 or TRBV6-3 with TRBJ2-1; TRBD1 might be the D (6 bases). V dropped 2 bases and J dropped 0 bases, with 11 bases sitting between them. This CDR3 spans 16 amino acids. CDR1 MNHEY and CDR2 SVGEGT come from the germline V gene. The CDR3 DNA reads TGTGCCAGCAGTTACCCAAGGACAGCCTCCTACAATGAGCAGTTCTTC. Translated: CASSYPRTASYNEQFF.

The chain combines TRBV2 with TRBJ1-6; possible D gene TRBD1, 6 bases. Trimming removed 4 bases at V and 5 bases at J, with 9 bases between. The CDR3 is 14 amino acids. CDR1 is SNHLY and CDR2 is FYNNEI in the germline V gene. CDR3 DNA sequence: TGTGCCAGCAGTGCGGGGGCTGATAATTCACCCCTCCACTTT. This sequence encodes CASSAGADNSPLHF.

This clonotype occurred once. The rearrangement links TRBV18 to TRBJ2-7, with 12 bases identical to TRBD1. Trimming cost V 5 bases and J 6 bases; bases outside gene matches: 5. Germline V gene data show CDR1 as KGHSH and CDR2 as LQKENI. The CDR3 is 14 amino acids. The CDR3 is CASSTGTGGVEQYF. The CDR3 region has the DNA TGTGCCAGCTCAACCGGGACAGGGGGCGTCGAGCAGTACTTC.

J is TRBJ2-5 and V is TRBV10-3; D could derive from TRBD1 or TRBD2 (6 bases each). V was cut by 3 bases and J by 5 bases, with 13 bases left in between. This CDR3 comprises 14 residues. Germline CDR1 reads ENHRY; CDR2 reads SYGVKD. In DNA, the CDR3 is TGTGCCATCAGTGAAGGGGGAGGAGAGGAGACCCAGTACTTC. Amino acids: CAISEGGGEETQYF.

The rearrangement uses TRBV5-1 and TRBJ1-3; 8 positions agree with TRBD1. Losses at the gene ends were 4 bases for V and 4 bases for J; bases not matched to a gene: 7. This CDR3 region has 15 residues. Germline loops: CDR1 SGHRS, CDR2 YFSETQ. The CDR3 loop reads CASSNGQGTGNTIYF. CDR3 nucleotides: TGCGCCAGCAGCAACGGACAGGGAACGGGAAACACCATATATTTT.

V gene TRBV5-1 combines with J gene TRBJ2-7; 9 bases agree with TRBD1. The CDR3 is 19 amino acids. Trimming took 0 bases from V and 2 from J; bases not matched to a gene: 15. Germline V gives CDR1 SGHRS, CDR2 YFSETQ. CDR3: CASSLVLAMWGQGPYEQYF. Here the CDR3 DNA reads TGCGCCAGCAGCTTGGTCTTGGCTATGTGGGGACAGGGTCCCTACGAGCAGTACTTC.

This clonotype was recorded a few times. This sequence joins TRBV7-2 and TRBJ2-3; 11 positions match TRBD2. V shed 5 bases, J shed 4 bases, and the junction held 5 bases outside the gene matches. The CDR3 sequence is 15 residues long. The germline V gene has CDR1 SGHTA and CDR2 FQGNSA. The CDR3 here is CASSTTSGSPDTQYF. CDR3 nucleotides: TGTGCCAGCAGCACAACTAGCGGGAGTCCAGATACGCAGTATTTT.

This clonotype showed up many times. The V call is TRBV7-2, the J call TRBJ2-5; 7 nucleotides agree with TRBD1. Germline V gives CDR1 SGHTA, CDR2 FQGNSA. The CDR3 is 13 residues long. Unmatched junction bases numbered 7, after V lost 5 bases and J lost 7 bases. CDR3 nucleotide sequence: TGTGCCAGCAGCCCCGACAGGGCTGGGACCCAGTACTTC. Amino acids: CASSPDRAGTQYF.

This chain connects TRBV6-5 to TRBJ2-1; no reliable D call. CDR3 size: 15 residues. The V end lost 6 bases, the J end lost 3 bases, and 15 bases lay between the germline ends. Per the germline V gene, CDR1 is MNHEY and CDR2 is SVGAGI. CDR3: CASSSSLVNYNEQFF. The DNA for the CDR3 is TGTGCCAGCAGCTCCTCTCTGGTTAACTACAATGAGCAGTTCTTC.

This rearrangement joins TRBV5-1 to TRBJ1-1, with D unclear. The V gene's germline CDR1 is SGHRS and CDR2 YFSETQ. Trimming left V 1 base short and J 4 bases short, with 8 bases between. The CDR3 has 13 residues. The CDR3 nucleotides are TGCGCCAGCAGCTTGTCACAGTCCACTGAAGCTTTCTTT. Amino acids: CASSLSQSTEAFF.

This clonotype was picked up many times. This chain joins TRBV5-6 and TRBJ2-1, with 7 bases identical to TRBD1. Looked up from germline, CDR1 is SGHDT and CDR2 is YYEEEE. This CDR3 comprises 15 residues. After removal of 4 bases from V and 2 bases from J, the junction contained 6 bases not matched to a gene. The CDR3 coding sequence is TGTGCCAGCAGCCCCCCCGGGACAGCCTACAATGAGCAGTTCTTC. Its protein product is CASSPPGTAYNEQFF. Together with reference TRBV5-6 and TRBJ2-1, the CDR3 gives the full variable domain: DAGVTQSPTHLIKTRGQQVTLRCSPKSGHDTVSWYQQALGQGPQFIFQYYEEEERQRGNFPDRFSGHQFPNYSSELNVNALLLGDSALYLCASSPPGTAYNEQFFGPGTRLTVL.

The chain couples TRBV2 to TRBJ2-2, with D possibly matching TRBD2 (6 bases). CDR1 and CDR2 from the germline V gene are SNHLY and FYNNEI. V shed 7 bases and J shed 6 bases, with 12 bases lying between them. The CDR3 sequence is 13 residues long. The CDR3 sequence is CASKTGAPGELFF. CDR3 nucleotide sequence: TGTGCCAGCAAGACGGGAGCACCCGGGGAGCTGTTTTTT.

This rearrangement joins TRBV6-2 or TRBV6-3 to TRBJ2-5; 8 bases are a match to TRBD1. The CDR3 is made up of 12 amino acids. Germline V gene sequence: CDR1 MNHEY, CDR2 SVGEGT. After removal of 8 bases from V and 13 bases from J, the junction contained 12 bases not matched to a gene. The CDR3 spells CASGRDRLRGYF. CDR3 coding DNA: TGTGCCAGCGGCCGGGACAGGCTCAGAGGGTACTTC.

This clonotype has at least ten counts. V usage is TRBV5-1 and J usage is TRBJ1-6, with 7 bases matching TRBD1. In germline, CDR1 is SGHRS, CDR2 YFSETQ. Trimming at V came to 2 bases and at J to 7 bases, leaving 6 bases not matched to a gene. CDR3 length: 15 residues. CDR3 amino acids: CASSLSGTDNSPLHF. The CDR3 DNA sequence: TGCGCCAGCAGCTTATCCGGGACAGACAATTCACCCCTCCACTTT.